This T cell receptor (beta chain) was profiled in a study of tumor-infiltrating lymphocytes in localized non-small cell lung cancer. Across the study: Patients included smokers and never-smokers with various histologies, some sampled after neoadjuvant chemotherapy. From each patient, both tumor and uninvolved lung, non-adjacent to tumor, were sampled. Study-level findings and limits: Different pieces of the same tissue were used for each assay. IM1 and IM2 tumors showed no difference in T-cell fraction.

Profiled with immunoSEQ multiplex PCR; TCRdb holds only in-frame clones, not every one. The sample carries tens of thousands of clones, approximately 64% recorded once. To note about this clone: Its antigen is unidentified.

Trimming removed 3 bases from V and 10 bases from J, with 9 bases in between. CDR1 is MDHEN and CDR2 is SYDVKM in the germline V gene. The CDR3 contains 12 residues. The chain carries TRBV28 and TRBJ2-2; D ambiguous. The specimen sequenced was lung tumor tissue. This clonotype was obtained from a human donor with non-small cell lung cancer. CDR3 coding DNA: TGTGCCAGCAGTTTCGGCAGGAAGGAGCTGTTTTTT. Protein: CASSFGRKELFF.